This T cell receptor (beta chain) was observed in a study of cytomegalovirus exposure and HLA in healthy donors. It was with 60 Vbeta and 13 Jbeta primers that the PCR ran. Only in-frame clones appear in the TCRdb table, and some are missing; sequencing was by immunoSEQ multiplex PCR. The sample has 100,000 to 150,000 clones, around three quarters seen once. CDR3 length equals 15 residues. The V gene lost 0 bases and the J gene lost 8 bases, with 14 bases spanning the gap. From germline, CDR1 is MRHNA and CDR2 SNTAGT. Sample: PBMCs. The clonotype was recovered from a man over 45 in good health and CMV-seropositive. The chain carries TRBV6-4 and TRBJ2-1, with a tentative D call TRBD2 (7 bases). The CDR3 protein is CASSDSGGVLDEQFF. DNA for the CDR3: TGTGCCAGCAGTGACTCAGGGGGGGTATTGGATGAGCAGTTCTTC.